The T cell receptor beta chain described here comes from a study of T cells in Graves' hyperthyroidism and ophthalmopathy. CDR3 length equals 15 residues. Trimming removed 6 bases from V and 10 bases from J; junction bases left unmatched: 13. Germline values: CDR1 DFQATT, CDR2 SNEGSKA (reference sequence). Researchers amplified the TCR beta CDR3 regions from RNA transcripts. The HTBI primer set was used in a first-round RT-PCR of the TCR CDR3. TCRdb reprocessed the multiplex PCR reads via MiXCR and lists one record per CDR3 protein. The profile shows around 620,000 distinct CDR3 sequences, just over 45% of them singletons. Patients were excluded for uncontrolled infection, other autoimmune disease, pregnancy or lactation.

The receptor was derived from an adult woman with Graves' disease, either hyperthyroidism or ophthalmopathy (not recorded which). The rearrangement joins TRBV20-1 to TRBJ1-6; 9 bases map to TRBD1. The sample comprised peripheral blood or thyroid tissue (not recorded which). As DNA, the CDR3 is TGCAGTGCGATCCTTACAGGGGGCACAAGATCACCCCTCCACTTT. This codes for CSAILTGGTRSPLHF.